This T cell receptor (beta chain) comes out of a study of identical twins. Study results and caveats: It was out-of-frame TCR alpha sharing in monozygotic twins that models underestimated. Invariant populations such as MAIT and iNKT cells could partly muddle zero-insertion analyses. Conclusions leaned on cross-sectional statistical analysis and did not track the same donors over time.

Concerning this clonotype: Its antigen is undetermined.

Every sampled donor was Caucasian and healthy. A single record per CDR3 protein comes from TCRdb applying MiXCR to the 5' RACE reads. This sample carries fewer than 550,000 distinct CDR3 sequences, 14% of them seen once, and the ten largest clones take about 0.97%. Germline assignment: CDR1 KGHDR and CDR2 SFDVKD. The V and J ends lost 3 bases and 6 bases respectively, with 16 bases between them. CDR3 length equals 15 residues. This same sample was also part of a study on yellow fever vaccine responses in identical twins.

Sequencing used CD4+ T cells sorted from blood. This receptor was identified in a woman aged 18-29 years in good health. The chain has TRBV24-1 and TRBJ1-1; the D is unclear. CDR3 in DNA: TGTGCCACCAGTGATCCCTCGCGGGGTAACGCTGAAGCTTTCTTT. Its protein product is CATSDPSRGNAEAFF.